The present TCR beta chain was sequenced within a study of T cell responses to AZD1222 COVID-19 vaccine. Across the study: Investigators merged groups given second doses at roughly 4 or roughly 12 weeks.

With regard to this clone: Its specificity is not known.

The study's findings and limits: Rises in breadth and depth of Spike-specific TCRs came after two AZD1222 doses. Among AZD1222 vaccinees, only six or seven were seropositive at baseline.

CDR3 size: 11 residues. V gave up 6 bases and J gave up 4 bases; unmatched junction bases: 3. The germline V gene encodes CDR1 DFQATT and CDR2 SNEGSKA (reference sequence). Sequenced by immunoSEQ multiplex PCR; TCRdb stores in-frame clones only, minus some. The sample has about 110,000 clones; about 86% are singletons. The rearrangement links TRBV20-1 to TRBJ2-7; 7 bases line up with TRBD1. The sequence derives from an adult in good health. The sample here was peripheral blood, taken on day 0 of AZD1222 vaccination. CDR3 in amino acids: CSAATGYEQYF. The CDR3 DNA follows: TGCAGTGCAGCGACAGGGTACGAGCAGTACTTC.